The 22 T cell receptor beta chains presented below share a single source sample, sequenced in a study of post-analysis software for immune sequencing data. Study-wide points: With TRBV5-6, TRBV5-1 and TRBV20-1 included, roughly five TRBV segments were more frequent in patients than in controls.

TCR beta libraries were prepared from cDNA with unique molecular identifiers. TCRdb re-called the PCR reads with MiXCR, one entry per CDR3 protein. The data contain about half a million distinct CDR3 sequences, 34% of them singletons. Their specific antigens are unknown. The sample comprised blood. These receptors were taken from a girl under 18 with multiple sclerosis.

The rearrangement joins TRBV7-9 to TRBJ2-5; unclear D gene. V was pared by 1 base and J by 5 bases, with 14 bases between. In germline, CDR1 is SEHNR, CDR2 FQNEAQ (reference sequence). The CDR3 length is 15 residues. CDR3 in amino acids: CASSLGTGSYETQYF. The CDR3 DNA follows: TGTGCCAGCAGCTTAGGTACTGGCAGCTATGAGACCCAGTACTTC.

This chain joins TRBV7-9 and TRBJ2-1; D may correspond to TRBD1 or TRBD2 (6 bases each). The CDR3 contains 18 residues. Per the germline V gene, CDR1 is SEHNR and CDR2 is FQNEAQ (reference sequence). The ends were cut back, 5 bases at V and 0 bases at J, with 20 bases in the middle. This CDR3 reads CASSPPPWGAGSYNEQFF. The DNA for the CDR3 is TGTGCCAGCAGCCCTCCACCGTGGGGGGCAGGCTCCTACAATGAGCAGTTCTTC.

The rearrangement joins TRBV5-6 to TRBJ1-5, with D possibly being TRBD1 (6 bases). The CDR3 runs 14 residues. The germline V and J ends were trimmed by 2 bases and 7 bases, with 13 bases remaining between them. CDR1 SGHDT and CDR2 YYEEEE come from the germline V gene. The CDR3 DNA follows: TGTGCCAGCAGCTTAGAGGGGGGCCGGCAGCCCCAGCATTTT. This sequence encodes CASSLEGGRQPQHF.

Note on this clonotype: At one of its ends the junction is not consistent with the germline gene, which may arise from a read error. This chain joins TRBV11-2 and TRBJ2-5; D remains unclear. The length of the CDR3 is 15 residues. Germline V CDR1 and CDR2: SGHAT, FQNNGV. Here the CDR3 reads CANSLRAGFQETQYF. Written as DNA, the CDR3 is TGTGCCAACAGCTTAAGGGCCGGTTTCCAAGAGACCCAGTACTTC.

The sample holds a few counts of this clonotype. The chain employs TRBV7-2 and TRBJ2-5, with TRBD1 matching 7 bases. CDR3 length: 14 amino acids. The junction had 12 bases not matched to a gene; V was cut back by 5 bases and J by 9 bases. Germline V gives CDR1 SGHTA, CDR2 FQGNSA. This chain's CDR3 is CASSLGTARRAQYF. CDR3 DNA sequence: TGTGCCAGCAGCCTAGGGACAGCCCGTAGGGCCCAGTACTTC.

The chain couples TRBV5-8 to TRBJ1-4; TRBD1 matches 9 bases. The CDR3 spans 18 residues. In germline, CDR1 is SGHTS, CDR2 YDEGEE. With V trimmed by 4 bases and J by 5 bases, 15 bases remained unmatched. CDR3 nucleotide sequence: TGTGCCAGCAGCCCGAAAACGAGACTGGACAGGGGCAATGAAAAACTGTTTTTT. This encodes CASSPKTRLDRGNEKLFF.

The rearrangement links TRBV27 to TRBJ2-3; a weak D match, TRBD1 (6 bases). Looked up from germline, CDR1 is MNHEY and CDR2 is SMNVEV (reference sequence). The CDR3 is 12 amino acids. V shed 7 bases and J shed 4 bases, with 9 bases lying between them. The CDR3 bases are TGTGCCAGCACTGGGGGCGCAGATACGCAGTATTTT. Translation: CASTGGADTQYF.

The chain joins TRBV12-3 or TRBV12-4 to TRBJ2-7, with D perhaps being TRBD1 or TRBD2 (6 bases each). The length of the CDR3 is 20 residues. V lost 5 bases and J 3 bases, leaving 32 bases between the germline ends. The CDR3, as DNA: TGTGCCAGCAGTACCATGGGGGGCCCTAACCCAGTAGAGCTCGGCTACGAGCAGTACTTC. Translated: CASSTMGGPNPVELGYEQYF.

This rearrangement joins TRBV20-1 to TRBJ2-5; D is unclear. Trimming removed 4 bases from V and 5 bases from J, with 17 bases in between. Looked up from germline, CDR1 is DFQATT and CDR2 is SNEGSKA (reference sequence). The CDR3 consists of 14 residues. CDR3 bases: TGCAGTGCTATTGAGGAGCGTCCACGGGAGACCCAGTACTTC. Residues: CSAIEERPRETQYF.

This clonotype was detected only a few times. This sequence joins TRBV11-2 and TRBJ2-1, with TRBD2 matching 15 bases. Germline trimming cut 1 base from V and 6 bases from J; bases unmatched to any gene: 16. The CDR3 extends over 21 amino acids. Germline V gene lookup returns CDR1 SGHAT and CDR2 FQNNGV. CDR3 sequence reads: CASSLVGRWTSGGGGVNEQFF. The DNA for the CDR3 is TGTGCCAGCAGCTTAGTTGGTCGGTGGACTAGCGGGGGGGGCGGGGTCAATGAGCAGTTCTTC.

The chain carries TRBV2 and TRBJ2-5, with D perhaps TRBD1 (5 bases). V dropped 0 bases and J dropped 3 bases, with 11 bases sitting between them. CDR1 is SNHLY, CDR2 FYNNEI, per germline. CDR3 length: 15 residues. CDR3 in DNA: TGTGCCAGCAGTGAAGCGCTTCGCAGGGAAGAGACCCAGTACTTC. Amino acid sequence: CASSEALRREETQYF.

Concerning this clonotype: A much bigger clone sits one base away, suggesting this may be a read error. The V call is TRBV5-1, the J call TRBJ2-7, with D perhaps matching TRBD2 (6 bases). Germline CDR1 reads SGHRS; CDR2 reads YFSETQ. V was pared by 2 bases and J by 5 bases, with 14 bases between. The CDR3 runs 14 residues. The CDR3 spells CASSLAGGDHEQYF. The CDR3 coding sequence is TGCGCCAGCAGCTTAGCGGGTGGGGACCACGAGCAGTACTTC.

In this sample, this clonotype turned up a few times. The rearrangement links TRBV25-1 to TRBJ1-1, with TRBD1 as a possible D gene (5 bases). This CDR3 comprises 12 residues. Germline CDR1 is MGHDK and CDR2 is SYGVNS. The V and J ends lost 11 bases and 4 bases respectively, with 14 bases between them. DNA of the CDR3: TGTGCCTCGGGCCAGGGAAGCACTGAAGCTTTCTTT. This translates into CASGQGSTEAFF.

The chain is built from TRBV20-1 and TRBJ1-5, with a weak D call TRBD1 (6 bases). V lost 3 bases, J lost 2 bases, and 17 bases lay in between. Germline V CDR1 and CDR2: DFQATT, SNEGSKA (reference sequence). CDR3 length equals 16 residues. CDR3 DNA: TGCAGTGCTAGGACACAGGGAGGAGGTGGCAATCAGCCCCAGCATTTT. Its protein is CSARTQGGGGNQPQHF.

The chain links TRBV20-1 to TRBJ2-1; D remains unclear. Between the trimmed V and J ends, which lost 7 bases and 7 bases, there was a span of 2 bases. This CDR3 spans 8 amino acids. The germline CDR1 and CDR2 sequences are DFQATT and SNEGSKA (reference sequence). The CDR3 reads CSVNEQFF. CDR3 nucleotides: TGCAGTGTTAATGAGCAGTTCTTC.

The chain uses TRBV6-6 and TRBJ2-5; a possible D gene is TRBD2 (5 bases). Germline CDR1 is MNHNY and CDR2 is SVGAGI (reference sequence). The V and J ends lost 6 bases and 5 bases respectively, with 16 bases between them. The CDR3 loop spans 14 amino acids. DNA for the CDR3: TGTGCCAGCAGACCCCTCTCAAGAGGGGAGACCCAGTACTTC. Translating gives CASRPLSRGETQYF.

The gene calls are TRBV6-6 and TRBJ1-1; TRBD1 aligns across 8 bases. The junction had 14 bases not matched to a gene; V was cut back by 6 bases and J by 5 bases. The CDR3 extends over 16 amino acids. CDR1 and CDR2 (germline): MNHNY, SVGAGI (reference sequence). The CDR3 DNA follows: TGTGCCAGCAGAACCCCTAAGGACAGGGTTTTTACTGAAGCTTTCTTT. Translating it yields CASRTPKDRVFTEAFF.

This clonotype was observed once. This rearrangement joins TRBV19 to TRBJ2-7; D may be TRBD1 (6 bases). Germline CDR1 is LNHDA and CDR2 is SQIVND (reference sequence). The CDR3 loop spans 13 amino acids. Trimming stripped 3 bases from V and 3 bases from J, with 9 bases between. CDR3 sequence: CASSIGQCYEQYF. Written as DNA, the CDR3 is TGTGCCAGTAGTATTGGACAGTGCTACGAGCAGTACTTC. Based on the CDR3 plus reference TRBV19 and TRBJ2-7, the full variable domain is DGGITQSPKYLFRKEGQNVTLSCEQNLNHDAMYWYRQDPGQGLRLIYYSQIVNDFQKGDIAEGYSVSREKKESFPLTVTSAQKNPTAFYLCASSIGQCYEQYFGPGTRLTVT.

This clonotype appeared a few times. The rearrangement links TRBV5-1 to TRBJ2-3; possibly TRBD1 or TRBD2 for D (6 bases each). This CDR3 comprises 15 residues. Trimming pared 4 bases from V and 5 bases from J, leaving 17 bases between. The germline CDR1 and CDR2 sequences are SGHRS and YFSETQ. The CDR3 DNA follows: TGCGCCAGCAGCCAAGAGGGGGGCACGGTAGATACGCAGTATTTT. Translating it yields CASSQEGGTVDTQYF.

V usage is TRBV2 and J usage is TRBJ2-7, with no clear D. Near its end, the DNA agrees better with TRBJ2-4, so the J call may be wrong. This CDR3 has 11 residues. Germline lookup yields CDR1 SNHLY and CDR2 FYNNEI. The CDR3 sequence: CASSPEDIQYF. For the CDR3, the DNA is TGTGCCAGCAGTCCAGAAGACATTCAGTACTTC.

This clonotype has just one count. V is TRBV5-1 and J is TRBJ2-1, with a tentative D call TRBD1 (6 bases). The J call may not be correct, given that the DNA end is closer to TRBJ2-7. CDR3 size: 14 residues. The germline gives CDR1 SGHRS, CDR2 YFSETQ. The chain's CDR3 is CASSGEQGYNEQYF. CDR3 nucleotide sequence: TGCGCCAGCAGCGGGGAACAGGGTTACAATGAGCAGTACTTC.

The rearrangement links TRBV25-1 to TRBJ2-5, with 13 nucleotides matching TRBD2. CDR1 and CDR2 from the germline V gene are MGHDK and SYGVNS. With V trimmed by 3 bases and J by 1 base, 8 bases remained unmatched. The CDR3 contains 18 residues. For the CDR3, the DNA is TGTGCCAGCAGTGATATTATGACTAGCGGGGGGCTCCAAGAGACCCAGTACTTC. Encoded protein: CASSDIMTSGGLQETQYF.